This T cell receptor beta chain was recovered during a study of blood T cell repertoires in COVID-19. Method: immunoSEQ multiplex PCR; TCRdb's copy keeps in-frame clones and lacks some. Altogether some 300,000 clones are present, 88% being singletons, with the ten largest covering approximately 2%. Germline-derived CDR1 and CDR2 are SEHNR and FQNEAQ (reference sequence). The V gene end was trimmed by 5 bases and the J gene end by 6 bases; junction bases not matched to a gene: 6. The CDR3 consists of 14 residues. The chain joins TRBV7-9 to TRBJ2-1; TRBD2 matches at 8 bases. The specimen sequenced was PBMCs or T cells enriched from blood (not recorded which). The clonotype originates from a woman aged 55-75 years in a cohort exposed to, infected with or recovered from COVID-19 (not recorded which). CDR3 protein: CASSARLASNEQFF. CDR3 sequence (DNA): TGTGCCAGCAGCGCACGACTAGCGAGCAATGAGCAGTTCTTC.